A selection of T cell receptor beta chains follows, all from one sample in a study of identical twins. MiXCR, run by TCRdb on the 5' RACE reads, gives a single entry per CDR3 protein. The data show hundreds of thousands of distinct CDR3 sequences, roughly 18% seen once. These same records also appear under a second study, on T cells expressing NK-cell markers.

Sample: PBMCs. The receptors originated from a woman under 30 in good health. CDR3s include the opening cysteine and the closing phenylalanine or tryptophan. A D gene is named only where the DNA matches it firmly. Only some rows state a clone size, as once, few, many or a class for expanded clones.

D gene	CDR3 length	clone size	V gene	J gene	CDR3 protein	CDR3 DNA
-	15	few	TRBV3-1	TRBJ1-1	CASSQRPIMNTEAFF	TGTGCCAGCAGCCAACGGCCGATCATGAACACTGAAGCTTTCTTT
TRBD2	14	once	TRBV10-3	TRBJ2-1	CAISDGGGSYEQFF	TGTGCCATCAGTGACGGGGGGGGCAGCTATGAGCAGTTCTTC
-	14	few	TRBV12-3/TRBV12-4	TRBJ1-2	CASRGNGANYGYTF	TGTGCCAGCAGGGGGAATGGGGCTAACTATGGCTACACCTTC
TRBD2	13	few	TRBV29-1	TRBJ2-7	CSVRLAGRNEQYF	TGCAGCGTCCGACTAGCGGGGCGGAACGAGCAGTACTTC
-	11	few	TRBV6-4	TRBJ1-2	CASGGTYGYTF	TGTGCCAGCGGGGGGACCTATGGCTACACCTTC
-	15	-	TRBV6-5	TRBJ2-7	CASSYSSRGGYEQYF	TGTGCCAGCAGTTACTCGAGCAGGGGAGGCTACGAGCAGTACTTC
TRBD1	16	-	TRBV10-3	TRBJ2-1	CAISQWTGGFYNEQFF	TGTGCCATCAGCCAATGGACAGGGGGCTTTTACAATGAGCAGTTCTTC
-	11	-	TRBV29-1	TRBJ1-2	CSGLIGDGYTF	TGCAGCGGTCTTATCGGGGATGGCTACACCTTC
-	15	-	TRBV5-5	TRBJ1-2	CASSLRGSQGYGYTF	TGTGCCAGCAGCTTACGCGGTTCACAGGGCTATGGCTACACCTTC
-	15	few	TRBV3-1	TRBJ1-1	CASSPWTGMNTEAFF	TGTGCCAGCAGCCCATGGACGGGTATGAACACTGAAGCTTTCTTT
-	14	few	TRBV9	TRBJ2-3	CASSVVISTDTQYF	TGTGCCAGCAGCGTAGTCATCAGCACAGATACGCAGTATTTT
-	15	-	TRBV14	TRBJ1-1	CASSQITRGDTEAFF	TGTGCCAGCAGCCAAATCACGAGGGGGGACACTGAAGCTTTCTTT
TRBD1	13	few	TRBV10-3	TRBJ1-2	CAITDRANYGYTF	TGTGCCATCACTGACAGGGCTAACTATGGCTACACCTTC
TRBD1	15	many	TRBV7-8	TRBJ1-1	CASSLVGTGGTEAFF	TGTGCCAGCAGCTTAGTTGGGACAGGGGGCACTGAAGCTTTCTTT
TRBD1	14	-	TRBV7-9	TRBJ1-2	CASSLRDRSIGYTF	TGTGCCAGCAGCTTACGGGACAGGTCTATCGGCTACACCTTC
-	13	-	TRBV10-1	TRBJ1-1	CASSPPGITEAFF	TGCGCCAGCAGTCCCCCCGGCATCACTGAAGCTTTCTTT
TRBD1	15	few	TRBV12-3/TRBV12-4	TRBJ2-5	CASNTNRGPQETQYF	TGTGCCAGCAATACAAACAGGGGGCCCCAAGAGACCCAGTACTTC
TRBD2	16	-	TRBV20-1	TRBJ2-1	CSASSSGSATYNEQFF	TGCAGTGCTAGTTCGAGCGGGAGCGCGACATACAATGAGCAGTTCTTC
TRBD2	14	-	TRBV6-2/TRBV6-3	TRBJ2-1	CASSSSGRGNEQFF	TGTGCCAGCAGCTCTAGCGGGAGGGGCAATGAGCAGTTCTTC
TRBD2	16	-	TRBV9	TRBJ2-1	CASSVGLAPSYNEQFF	TGTGCCAGCAGCGTCGGACTAGCACCCTCCTACAATGAGCAGTTCTTC
-	15	-	TRBV9	TRBJ2-7	CASSVDGHQGNEQYF	TGTGCCAGCAGCGTAGATGGGCATCAGGGTAACGAGCAGTACTTC
TRBD2	18	-	TRBV6-5	TRBJ2-3	CASSYSLFSGSSTDTQYF	TGTGCCAGCAGTTACTCCCTGTTTAGCGGGTCTAGCACAGATACGCAGTATTTT
-	14	-	TRBV7-9	TRBJ2-7	CASSVTTKGSEQYF	TGTGCCAGCAGCGTGACTACAAAGGGATCCGAGCAGTACTTC
TRBD2	11	-	TRBV29-1	TRBJ2-5	CSVPGRETQYF	TGCAGCGTGCCCGGGAGGGAGACCCAGTACTTC
-	15	-	TRBV6-1	TRBJ2-1	CASRPRTSSYNEQFF	TGTGCCAGCAGGCCTCGGACCTCCTCCTACAATGAGCAGTTCTTC
-	14	few	TRBV12-3/TRBV12-4	TRBJ1-6	CASSFSAGNSPLHF	TGTGCCAGCAGTTTCTCCGCGGGGAATTCACCCCTCCACTTT
TRBD2	15	many	TRBV5-1	TRBJ2-1	CASSLIASGNNEQFF	TGCGCCAGCAGCTTGATAGCTAGCGGAAACAATGAGCAGTTCTTC
TRBD1	15	-	TRBV30	TRBJ1-3	CAWSPGQASGNTIYF	TGTGCCTGGAGTCCCGGACAGGCCTCTGGAAACACCATATATTTT
TRBD1	15	few	TRBV7-9	TRBJ2-7	CASDVPGQAHYEQYF	TGTGCCAGCGATGTACCGGGACAGGCTCACTACGAGCAGTACTTC
-	14	many	TRBV20-1	TRBJ2-3	CSGQLGSIADTQYF	TGCAGTGGCCAGTTGGGTTCGATCGCAGATACGCAGTATTTT
-	13	few	TRBV24-1	TRBJ2-2	CATSATSTGELFF	TGTGCCACCAGTGCTACATCCACCGGGGAGCTGTTTTTT
-	15	few	TRBV7-2	TRBJ2-4	CASSPPGWGKNIQYF	TGTGCCAGCAGTCCTCCGGGATGGGGCAAAAACATTCAGTACTTC
TRBD2	15	-	TRBV5-5	TRBJ2-1	CASRGLADHTNEQFF	TGTGCCAGCAGAGGACTAGCGGACCATACAAATGAGCAGTTCTTC
-	14	-	TRBV9	TRBJ1-3	CASSAPGTGNTIYF	TGTGCCAGCAGCGCTCCCGGGACAGGAAACACCATATATTTT
TRBD1	17	many	TRBV7-9	TRBJ2-7	CASSGWTGGSRSYEQYF	TGTGCCAGCAGCGGGTGGACAGGGGGCTCTCGCTCCTACGAGCAGTACTTC
-	12	-	TRBV4-2	TRBJ2-1	CASGPGAAEQFF	TGTGCCAGCGGCCCCGGGGCCGCTGAGCAGTTCTTC
TRBD2	17	-	TRBV6-5	TRBJ2-1	CASSYHRGLAGYNEQFF	TGTGCCAGCAGTTACCACAGGGGACTAGCGGGATACAATGAGCAGTTCTTC
-	14	few	TRBV5-1	TRBJ2-2	CASRRDPHTGELFF	TGCGCCAGCAGGCGGGACCCCCACACCGGGGAGCTGTTTTTT
-	15	-	TRBV9	TRBJ2-2	CASSQGGGNTGELFF	TGTGCCAGCAGCCAAGGGGGTGGGAACACCGGGGAGCTGTTTTTT
-	10	few	TRBV6-2/TRBV6-3	TRBJ2-3	CASRRVTQYF	TGTGCCAGCAGACGAGTTACGCAGTATTTT
TRBD2	15	few	TRBV10-2	TRBJ2-1	CASTPPAGGLGEQFF	TGCGCCAGCACCCCGCCAGCGGGAGGGTTGGGTGAGCAGTTCTTC
TRBD1	13	few	TRBV5-1	TRBJ2-1	CASSRDRDSEQFF	TGCGCCAGCAGCCGGGACAGGGACTCTGAGCAGTTCTTC
-	14	-	TRBV19	TRBJ2-7	CASSIASGAYEQYF	TGTGCCAGTAGTATAGCCAGCGGAGCCTACGAGCAGTACTTC
TRBD2	14	few	TRBV12-3/TRBV12-4	TRBJ2-7	CASRIAGRSYEQYF	TGTGCCAGCAGAATAGCGGGACGGTCCTACGAGCAGTACTTC
-	16	-	TRBV5-1	TRBJ2-6	CASSWGLRSGANVLTF	TGCGCCAGCAGCTGGGGGCTGCGATCTGGGGCCAACGTCCTGACTTTC
TRBD1	16	few	TRBV2	TRBJ2-7	CASSRISGQETYEQYF	TGTGCCAGCAGCCGGATATCCGGACAGGAGACCTACGAGCAGTACTTC
TRBD1	17	-	TRBV6-4	TRBJ1-2	CASSDEGQAKTLYGYTF	TGTGCCAGCAGTGACGAGGGACAGGCTAAAACTCTCTATGGCTACACCTTC